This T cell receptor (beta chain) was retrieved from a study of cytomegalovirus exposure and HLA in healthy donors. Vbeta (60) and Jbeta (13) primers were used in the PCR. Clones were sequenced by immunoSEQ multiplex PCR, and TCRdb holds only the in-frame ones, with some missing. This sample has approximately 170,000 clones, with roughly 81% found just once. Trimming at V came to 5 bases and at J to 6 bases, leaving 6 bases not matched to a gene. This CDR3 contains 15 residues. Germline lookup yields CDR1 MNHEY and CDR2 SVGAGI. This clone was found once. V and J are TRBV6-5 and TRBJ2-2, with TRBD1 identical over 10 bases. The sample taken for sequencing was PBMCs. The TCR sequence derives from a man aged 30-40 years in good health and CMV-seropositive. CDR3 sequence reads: CASSRQGAPPGELFF. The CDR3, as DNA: TGTGCCAGCAGTCGACAGGGGGCGCCTCCCGGGGAGCTGTTTTTT.